The table lists the clone carrying this T cell receptor beta chain with a few counts. Its antigen is not identified. The data were obtained in a study of cytomegalovirus exposure and HLA in healthy donors. Across the study: Of roughly 360 genotyped donors, roughly 81% grouped in the Caucasian-associated ancestry cluster.

With 60 Vbeta and 13 Jbeta primers, the PCR was carried out. TCRdb keeps only in-frame clones here, not all; method: immunoSEQ multiplex PCR. The repertoire includes roughly 180,000 clones, around 80% of them detected once, and around 1.4% sits in the top ten. The CDR3 spans 11 residues. V shed 8 bases and J shed 5 bases, with 10 bases lying between them. Per the germline V gene, CDR1 is SGHTS and CDR2 is YDEGEE. Broader study findings: Most TCR sequences were seen very rarely across donors, but some public TCRs occurred in many. The authors reported that TCR beta sequences could predict HLA-A and HLA-B alleles. These predictions were accurate for most subjects in the first cohort.

The clonotype was recovered from a girl between 5 and 17 years old in good health and CMV-seropositive. The sample taken for sequencing was PBMCs. The V and J genes are TRBV5-8 and TRBJ1-1; D gene ambiguous. This CDR3 reads CARARWTEAFF. The DNA for the CDR3 is TGTGCCAGAGCTAGGTGGACTGAAGCTTTCTTT.